This note documents a single TCR beta chain sequence. Its antigen is not identified. Clones were read by immunoSEQ multiplex PCR, and TCRdb kept only the in-frame ones, dropping some. The sample includes approximately 76,000 clones, 65% to 90% of them seen just once. CDR3 length: 12 residues. Germline V CDR1 and CDR2: MNHNY, SVGAGI (reference sequence). V gave up 7 bases and J gave up 9 bases, with 10 bases separating them. This entry belongs to a study of OX40 agonist ivuxolimab in advanced cancers. Study as a whole: In three patients, partial responses were observed, one with hepatocellular carcinoma and two with cutaneous melanoma.

Study-wide findings and caveats: CD4+ and CD8+ blood T cells expanded clonally by week 6 at 0.1 to 3.0 mg/kg.

The chain is built from TRBV6-6 and TRBJ1-6; D ambiguous. The TCR originated in an adult with an advanced solid tumor such as melanoma, head and neck, liver or kidney cancer. Sequencing was performed on CD4+ or CD8+ T cells sorted from blood, taken in a trial of the OX40 agonist ivuxolimab. The CDR3 loop is CASTARVSPLHF. In DNA form, the CDR3 reads TGTGCCAGCACGGCAAGGGTTTCACCCCTCCACTTT.